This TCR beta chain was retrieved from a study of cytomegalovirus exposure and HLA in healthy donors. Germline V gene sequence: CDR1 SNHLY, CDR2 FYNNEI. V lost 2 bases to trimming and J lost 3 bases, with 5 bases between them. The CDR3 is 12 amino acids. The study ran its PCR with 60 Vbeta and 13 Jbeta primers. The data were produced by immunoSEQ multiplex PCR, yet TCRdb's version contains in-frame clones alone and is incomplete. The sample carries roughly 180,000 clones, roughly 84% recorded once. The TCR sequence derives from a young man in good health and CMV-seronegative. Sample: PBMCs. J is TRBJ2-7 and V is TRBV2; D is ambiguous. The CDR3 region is CASSETNYEQYF. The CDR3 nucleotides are TGTGCCAGCAGTGAAACTAACTACGAGCAGTACTTC.